The entry below describes one TCR beta chain. In terms of age and location, participants ranged from about 18 to 95 years and lived in about two dozen US areas. Clinical histories supplied by participants themselves formed the basis of cohort assignment. The CDR3 sequence is 15 residues long. V lost 1 base and J 2 bases, leaving 12 bases between the germline ends. Germline CDR1 is SGHVS and CDR2 is FNYEAQ. The sample comes from a study of blood T cell repertoires in COVID-19. Study information: The United States, Italy and Spain were the sources of the acute and convalescent COVID-19 samples.

This table comes from immunoSEQ multiplex PCR, and its TCRdb copy is limited to in-frame clones, with some not included. The sample contains 200,000 to 250,000 clones, roughly 84% of which appear only once. The clonotype comes from a woman aged 40 to 49 who had recovered from COVID-19. The J gene is TRBJ2-7, the V gene TRBV7-6, with TRBD1 as a possible D gene (7 bases). Sequencing was done on a sample of PBMCs or T cells enriched from blood (not recorded which). In DNA form, the CDR3 reads TGTGCCAGCAGCTTAGGCGGGACAGTTGCCTACGAGCAGTACTTC. It is translated as CASSLGGTVAYEQYF.